What follows are 20 T cell receptor beta chains derived from one specimen sequenced in a study of cytomegalovirus exposure and HLA in healthy donors. Profiled with immunoSEQ multiplex PCR; TCRdb holds only in-frame clones, not every one. The table records about 160,000 clones, 75% to 90% of them present only once. Sample: PBMCs. The origin of the receptors is a young woman in good health and CMV-seronegative.

The J gene is TRBJ1-2, the V gene TRBV6-5; D unclear. The V end lost 4 bases, the J end lost 11 bases, and 17 bases lay between the germline ends. The CDR3 length is 13 residues. CDR1 MNHEY and CDR2 SVGAGI come from the germline V gene. Here the CDR3 DNA reads TGTGCCAGCAGTTCGAACCGTCTTCGCGGATACACCTTC. It translates to CASSSNRLRGYTF.

This clone occurred a few times. The gene calls are TRBV10-3 and TRBJ1-2, with D perhaps TRBD1 (6 bases). Between the trimmed V and J ends, which lost 6 bases and 5 bases, there was a span of 16 bases. CDR1 is ENHRY and CDR2 is SYGVKD in the germline V gene. The CDR3 is 14 amino acids. CDR3 protein: CAIRGRQELYGYTF. CDR3 coding DNA: TGTGCCATCAGGGGGAGACAGGAACTTTATGGCTACACCTTC.

The chain employs TRBV5-6 and TRBJ2-7; 11 bases match TRBD1. With V trimmed by 0 bases and J by 2 bases, 1 base remained unmatched. Germline V gives CDR1 SGHDT, CDR2 YYEEEE. The CDR3 has 15 residues. CDR3 bases: TGTGCCAGCAGCTTGGGGACAGGGGGCCCCTACGAGCAGTACTTC. It encodes CASSLGTGGPYEQYF.

As DNA, the CDR3 is TGCGCCAGCAGCTTGACGGGGGAGACTAATGAAAAACTGTTTTTT. It codes for CASSLTGETNEKLFF. The V call is TRBV5-1, the J call TRBJ1-4; tentatively, D is TRBD1 (5 bases). Germline V gene sequence: CDR1 SGHRS, CDR2 YFSETQ. The CDR3 sequence is 15 residues long. Deletions cut 1 base from V and 2 bases from J, with 9 bases between.

The rearrangement uses TRBV19 and TRBJ2-4; TRBD2 is a possible D gene (6 bases). V lost 4 bases, J lost 0 bases, and 16 bases lay in between. The germline gives CDR1 LNHDA, CDR2 SQIVND (reference sequence). The CDR3 covers 17 residues. CDR3 residues: CASSKDSTSLAKNIQYF. For the CDR3, the DNA is TGTGCCAGTAGTAAGGACTCAACTAGCCTAGCCAAAAACATTCAGTACTTC.

The chain joins TRBV11-2 to TRBJ2-3, with 8 nucleotides matching TRBD2. Germline values: CDR1 SGHAT, CDR2 FQNNGV. CDR3 length: 16 amino acids. After removal of 5 bases from V and 0 bases from J, the junction contained 7 bases not matched to a gene. The CDR3 loop is CASSLSPGGSTDTQYF. The CDR3 DNA reads as TGTGCCAGCAGCCTTAGCCCGGGAGGGAGCACAGATACGCAGTATTTT.

This clone has only one observation. V and J are TRBV5-1 and TRBJ1-1; D uncertain. Trimming cost V 3 bases and J 0 bases, with 15 bases left between them. Germline CDR1 is SGHRS and CDR2 is YFSETQ. This CDR3 comprises 16 residues. CDR3: CASSSHRSDLNTEAFF. Here the CDR3 DNA reads TGCGCCAGCAGCTCACATAGATCAGACTTGAACACTGAAGCTTTCTTT.

This clone was observed a single time. This sequence joins TRBV11-3 and TRBJ2-2, with D perhaps TRBD1 (5 bases). Deletions cut 5 bases from V and 6 bases from J, with 7 bases between. CDR3 length: 12 amino acids. Germline CDR1 SGHNT, CDR2 YENEEA. The CDR3 DNA reads TGTGCCAGCAGCAGGACACCCGGGGAGCTGTTTTTT. Translation gives CASSRTPGELFF.

This chain connects TRBV5-1 to TRBJ1-5; TRBD1 matches at 10 bases. CDR1 is SGHRS and CDR2 is YFSETQ in the germline V gene. This CDR3 contains 17 residues. The V and J ends lost 4 bases and 3 bases, in that order; junction bases with no gene match: 10. The CDR3 DNA is TGCGCCAGCAGCCCAGGGACAGGGGCTTTGAACAATCAGCCCCAGCATTTT. Its translation is CASSPGTGALNNQPQHF.

J is TRBJ1-5 and V is TRBV2, with 8 bases aligning to TRBD1. The CDR3 is 13 amino acids. CDR1 and CDR2 from the germline V gene are SNHLY and FYNNEI. Trimming removed 7 bases from V and 7 bases from J; junction bases left unmatched: 6. DNA of the CDR3: TGTGCCAGCAACGGACAGGGACCCCAGCCCCAGCATTTT. It yields the protein CASNGQGPQPQHF.

The V and J genes are TRBV4-1 and TRBJ2-3; D gene ambiguous. This CDR3 has 17 residues. Germline assignment: CDR1 MGHRA and CDR2 YSYEKL. Trimming took off 0 bases at V and 1 base at J, with 14 bases between the two ends. The CDR3, as DNA: TGCGCCAGCAGCCAAGATATTAGCCAACAAGGCACAGATACGCAGTATTTT. Its translation is CASSQDISQQGTDTQYF.

This chain connects TRBV5-1 to TRBJ2-7; 9 nucleotides agree with TRBD1. V gave up 2 bases and J gave up 5 bases; unmatched junction bases: 8. The CDR3 covers 15 residues. Germline V lookup: CDR1 SGHRS, CDR2 YFSETQ. The CDR3 region has the DNA TGCGCCAGCAGCTTCCCCTCGGGACAGGGTAACGAGCAGTACTTC. This encodes CASSFPSGQGNEQYF.

This rearrangement joins TRBV27 to TRBJ1-4; no reliable D call. Germline values: CDR1 MNHEY, CDR2 SMNVEV (reference sequence). V lost 3 bases and J 8 bases, leaving 10 bases between the germline ends. The CDR3 contains 13 residues. The CDR3 spells CASSFYSREKLFF. The CDR3 bases are TGTGCCAGCAGTTTCTATTCCCGAGAAAAACTGTTTTTT.

J is TRBJ1-5 and V is TRBV27; unclear D gene. CDR3 length equals 15 residues. Germline V gene lookup returns CDR1 MNHEY and CDR2 SMNVEV (reference sequence). Trimming stripped 2 bases from V and 3 bases from J, with 11 bases between. CDR3 region: CASSLNPPHNQPQHF. The CDR3 region has the DNA TGTGCCAGCAGTTTAAACCCTCCACACAATCAGCCCCAGCATTTT.

The rearrangement uses TRBV19 and TRBJ1-1; 11 bases are a match to TRBD1. V lost 4 bases, J lost 1 base, and 11 bases stayed unmatched. The CDR3 consists of 18 residues. Germline CDR1 LNHDA, CDR2 SQIVND (reference sequence). This CDR3 is CASSTIDGQGAWNTEAFF. Here the CDR3 DNA reads TGTGCCAGTAGTACCATCGACGGACAGGGGGCCTGGAACACTGAAGCTTTCTTT.

The gene calls are TRBV6-5 and TRBJ1-5; no clear D gene. The germline V and J ends were trimmed by 5 bases and 0 bases, with 11 bases remaining between them. In germline, CDR1 is MNHEY, CDR2 SVGAGI. This CDR3 contains 15 residues. The CDR3 loop reads CASSRPRYSNQPQHF. The CDR3 DNA sequence: TGTGCCAGCAGTCGACCGCGGTATAGCAATCAGCCCCAGCATTTT.

This chain joins TRBV5-1 and TRBJ1-2; D is unclear. Trimming removed 3 bases at V and 4 bases at J, with 19 bases between. This CDR3 has 16 amino acids. CDR1 and CDR2 (germline): SGHRS, YFSETQ. CDR3 loop: CASSSTHTRVTYGYTF. The DNA of the CDR3 is TGCGCCAGCAGCTCGACTCACACGAGGGTGACCTATGGCTACACCTTC.

The chain uses TRBV19 and TRBJ2-1; TRBD1 matches 10 bases. The germline V gene encodes CDR1 LNHDA and CDR2 SQIVND (reference sequence). The CDR3 is made up of 19 amino acids. Unmatched junction bases numbered 22, after V lost 7 bases and J lost 7 bases. The CDR3 protein is CASTPAPPGGTGAKNEQFF. DNA of the CDR3: TGTGCCAGTACCCCTGCTCCCCCCGGGGGGACAGGGGCTAAAAATGAGCAGTTCTTC.

This chain uses TRBV2 with TRBJ1-2; TRBD1 matches at 7 bases. CDR3 length: 14 amino acids. Germline CDR1 is SNHLY and CDR2 is FYNNEI. Trimming at V came to 4 bases and at J to 8 bases, leaving 10 bases not matched to a gene. The CDR3 loop is CASSAPGQNWGYTF. In nucleotides, the CDR3 is TGTGCCAGCAGTGCCCCGGGACAGAATTGGGGCTACACCTTC.

The chain employs TRBV6-6 and TRBJ2-7, with 8 bases identical to TRBD1. Germline V lookup: CDR1 MNHNY, CDR2 SVGAGI (reference sequence). V lost 6 bases and J lost 3; bases outside the gene matches: 7. This CDR3 contains 14 residues. The CDR3 loop is CASSRDRGLYEQYF. The DNA of the CDR3 is TGTGCCAGCAGCCGCGACAGGGGTCTCTACGAGCAGTACTTC.